Many counts were recorded for the clone carrying this TCR beta chain. Its antigen is currently unknown. The data belong to a study of identical twins. TCRdb re-called the 5' RACE reads through MiXCR, storing one row per CDR3 protein. The sample lists around 500,000 distinct CDR3 sequences, about 14% occurring once. Study-level points and caveats: Cross-sectional statistics, not tracking of the same donors, supported the conclusions. Fewer insertions were carried by abundant cord blood beta clonotypes, but none was seen in memory repertoires. Invariant cells of the MAIT and iNKT types might have partly distorted the zero-insertion analyses.

These same records also appear under a second study, on yellow fever vaccine responses in identical twins.

The sequencing sample was made of CD4+ T cells sorted from blood. This TCR came from a woman younger than 30 in good health.

CDR3 DNA: TGCAGCGTTAATCTACGTTTGACAGCCACTGAAGCTTTCTTT. Translation: CSVNLRLTATEAFF. This chain uses TRBV29-1 with TRBJ1-1, with D possibly matching TRBD1 (5 bases). This CDR3 region has 14 residues. The germline V gene has CDR1 SQVTM and CDR2 ANQGSEA. V was pared by 5 bases and J by 4 bases, with 17 bases between.